The rows below give T cell receptor beta chains drawn from one sample of a study of blood T cell repertoires in COVID-19. Assay: immunoSEQ multiplex PCR; the TCRdb copy retains only in-frame clones and omits some. There are 110,000 to 150,000 clones in the sample; approximately 84% occur only once, and less than 9.5% lies in the top ten. The sequenced sample was peripheral blood. These receptors originate from a human donor in a cohort sampled during active COVID-19. The CDR3 runs from the conserved cysteine through the conserved F or W. D genes are given only for firm matches. A clone size is listed for some rows: how often the clone was seen (once, few, many), or a class if it is expanded.

>-|-|TRBV3-1/TRBV3-2|TRBJ1-6
CASSQEGQGSSPLHF
TGTGCCAGCAGCCAAGAAGGTCAGGGGTCTTCACCCCTCCACTTT
>TRBD1|few|TRBV19|TRBJ2-2
CASSIGQGVDTGELFF
TGTGCCAGTAGTATCGGGCAGGGGGTGGACACCGGGGAGCTGTTTTTT
>TRBD2|-|TRBV4-1|TRBJ2-3
CASSQVGTSGLTDTQYF
TGCGCCAGCAGCCAAGTCGGGACTAGCGGACTCACAGATACGCAGTATTTT
>TRBD1|once|TRBV6-5|TRBJ2-7
CASSNRQGAYEQYF
TGTGCCAGCAGTAACAGACAGGGGGCCTACGAGCAGTACTTC
>-|-|TRBV6-5|TRBJ1-2
CASRRTGTGPLGYTF
TGTGCCAGCAGGCGCACCGGGACTGGTCCTCTTGGCTACACCTTC
>TRBD1|-|TRBV7-3|TRBJ2-1
CASSLGQGYNEQFF
TGTGCCAGCAGCTTGGGACAGGGATACAATGAGCAGTTCTTC
>TRBD1|-|TRBV5-1|TRBJ2-7
CASSREGQGALEQYF
TGCGCCAGCAGCCGCGAGGGACAGGGGGCCCTCGAGCAGTACTTC
>TRBD2|-|TRBV5-1|TRBJ2-7
CASSYGLAPTSYEQYF
TGCGCCAGCAGCTACGGACTAGCGCCAACTTCCTACGAGCAGTACTTC
>-|-|TRBV11-2|TRBJ2-2
CASSLVGAGAGTGELFF
TGTGCCAGCAGCTTAGTCGGGGCGGGGGCAGGCACCGGGGAGCTGTTTTTT
>TRBD1|-|TRBV18|TRBJ2-5
CASSLRTGTGETQYF
TGTGCCAGCTCACTGAGGACAGGGACGGGCGAGACCCAGTACTTC
>-|-|TRBV7-9|TRBJ2-7
CASSLGPTSSYEQYF
TGTGCCAGCAGCTTAGGGCCCACCAGCTCCTACGAGCAGTACTTC
>-|-|TRBV7-3|TRBJ1-5
CASSLSSNQPQHF
TGTGCCAGCAGCTTGAGTAGCAATCAGCCCCAGCATTTT
>-|-|TRBV19|TRBJ1-5
CASSIPGGYQPQHF
TGTGCCAGTAGTATTCCCGGGGGGTATCAGCCCCAGCATTTT
>TRBD1|-|TRBV27|TRBJ1-2
CASSFAQGEGGYTF
TGTGCCAGCAGTTTCGCACAGGGGGAAGGGGGCTACACCTTC
>TRBD1|-|TRBV24-1|TRBJ2-2
CATSDPTGGNTGELFF
TGTGCCACCAGTGATCCGACAGGGGGAAACACCGGGGAGCTGTTTTTT
>-|-|TRBV13|TRBJ2-1
CASSLGRTYNEQFF
TGTGCCAGCAGCTTGGGCCGAACCTACAATGAGCAGTTCTTC
>-|-|TRBV5-6|TRBJ2-3
CASSSLGRGATDTQYF
TGTGCCAGCAGCTCCCTAGGACGGGGGGCTACAGATACGCAGTATTTT
>-|-|TRBV7-2|TRBJ1-1
CASSLDSGGLNTEAFF
TGTGCCAGCAGCTTAGATAGTGGCGGTCTGAACACTGAAGCTTTCTTT
>-|-|TRBV18|TRBJ2-2
CASSPTGELFF
TGTGCCAGCTCACCAACTGGGGAGCTGTTTTTT
>-|-|TRBV27|TRBJ2-7
CASSHRGGTYEQYF
TGTGCCAGCAGTCACAGGGGGGGGACCTACGAGCAGTACTTC
>-|-|TRBV5-1|TRBJ1-6
CASSPGVSYNSPLHF
TGCGCCAGCAGTCCCGGAGTCTCCTATAATTCACCCCTCCACTTT
>TRBD1|-|TRBV2|TRBJ2-2
CASRKRTGSTGELFF
TGTGCCAGCAGGAAAAGGACAGGCTCCACCGGGGAGCTGTTTTTT
>-|-|TRBV5-1|TRBJ2-6
CASSSLTGSAGANVLTF
TGCGCCAGCAGCTCGCTAACAGGGTCCGCTGGGGCCAACGTCCTGACTTTC
>-|-|TRBV29-1|TRBJ2-6
CSVANSGANVLTF
TGCAGCGTAGCCAACTCTGGGGCCAACGTCCTGACTTTC
>-|many|TRBV7-3|TRBJ2-1
CASSPGAGGPYNEQFF
TGTGCCAGCAGCCCCGGGGCCGGGGGGCCCTACAATGAGCAGTTCTTC
>TRBD2|-|TRBV6-2/TRBV6-3|TRBJ2-1
CASSSKRGESSYNEQFF
TGTGCCAGCAGTTCGAAGCGGGGGGAGAGCTCCTACAATGAGCAGTTCTTC
>TRBD2|-|TRBV7-2|TRBJ2-1
CASSLYSGAGGNEQFF
TGTGCCAGCAGCTTATATAGCGGGGCCGGGGGGAATGAGCAGTTCTTC
>TRBD1|-|TRBV2|TRBJ2-3
CASNDRDRGLDTQYF
TGTGCCAGCAACGACCGGGACAGGGGTTTAGATACGCAGTATTTT
>-|-|TRBV7-3|TRBJ2-5
CASSLNPGVGTQYF
TGTGCCAGCAGCTTAAATCCGGGGGTGGGGACCCAGTACTTC
>-|-|TRBV3-1/TRBV3-2|TRBJ1-1
CASSLTGNTEAFF
TGTGCCAGCAGTCTGACAGGGAACACTGAAGCTTTCTTT
>TRBD2|-|TRBV5-7|TRBJ2-7
CASPRGVELYEQYF
TGTGCCAGCCCGCGGGGGGTCGAACTCTACGAGCAGTACTTC
>-|-|TRBV15|TRBJ1-3
CATSRWGRDLAGNTIYF
TGTGCCACCAGCAGATGGGGGAGGGATCTGGCTGGAAACACCATATATTTT
>-|-|TRBV15|TRBJ1-5
CATGGGDTQNQPQHF
TGTGCCACCGGTGGGGGGGACACCCAAAATCAGCCCCAGCATTTT
>TRBD1|-|TRBV5-1|TRBJ2-7
CASSLQGAPASYEQYF
TGCGCCAGCAGCTTACAGGGGGCCCCGGCCTCCTACGAGCAGTACTTC
>-|-|TRBV7-2|TRBJ1-3
CASSPRGSGNTIYF
TGTGCCAGCAGCCCCCGGGGCTCTGGAAACACCATATATTTT
>TRBD1|-|TRBV27|TRBJ2-5
CASSPGQGRETQYF
TGTGCCAGCAGCCCTGGACAGGGTAGGGAGACCCAGTACTTC
>TRBD2|-|TRBV7-8|TRBJ2-7
CASSLRGGARDEQYF
TGTGCCAGCAGCCTTCGCGGGGGGGCGCGGGACGAGCAGTACTTC
>TRBD1|-|TRBV28|TRBJ2-6
CASRTGTGYSGANVLTF
TGTGCCAGCAGAACCGGGACAGGGTACTCTGGGGCCAACGTCCTGACTTTC
>-|-|TRBV5-1|TRBJ1-2
CASSMGGLGGYTF
TGCGCCAGCAGCATGGGGGGACTGGGAGGCTACACCTTC
>TRBD1|-|TRBV5-1|TRBJ2-5
CASSLYRGRETQYF
TGCGCCAGCAGCTTATACAGGGGGCGAGAGACCCAGTACTTC
>-|-|TRBV28|TRBJ2-2
CASRGGNTGELFF
TGTGCCTCGAGGGGAGGGAACACCGGGGAGCTGTTTTTT
>-|-|TRBV28|TRBJ1-5
CASRGRDKGNQPQHF
TGTGCCAGCAGGGGACGGGACAAGGGCAATCAGCCCCAGCATTTT
>TRBD1|-|TRBV15|TRBJ1-3
CATSRDRNRGISGNTIYF
TGTGCCACCAGCAGAGATCGGAACAGGGGGATCTCTGGAAACACCATATATTTT
>-|-|TRBV3-1/TRBV3-2|TRBJ2-5
CASSQEGRRGFLGETQYF
TGTGCCAGCAGCCAAGAAGGCAGACGGGGGTTTTTGGGGGAGACCCAGTACTTC
>-|once|TRBV19|TRBJ1-2
CASSIDLGVHGYTF
TGTGCCAGTAGTATAGATCTCGGGGTGCATGGCTACACCTTC
>TRBD2|-|TRBV4-1|TRBJ2-1
CASSSSTRSGGSEQFF
TGCGCCAGCAGCTCGTCGACCAGGAGCGGGGGGTCAGAGCAGTTCTTC
>-|-|TRBV5-4|TRBJ1-2
CASSLNNRGYTF
TGTGCCAGCAGCTTGAACAACAGGGGCTACACCTTC
>TRBD1|-|TRBV7-3|TRBJ2-1
CASSTGTGRQFF
TGTGCCAGCAGCACAGGGACAGGAAGGCAGTTCTTC
>-|-|TRBV5-8|TRBJ2-5
CASSLTDGATAQYF
TGTGCCAGCAGCTTGACCGATGGGGCCACGGCCCAGTACTTC
>-|-|TRBV7-2|TRBJ1-3
CASSSELQLLGNTIYF
TGTGCCAGCAGCTCAGAATTACAGCTCCTCGGAAACACCATATATTTT
>-|-|TRBV5-4|TRBJ1-1
CASSQDSLNTEAFF
TGTGCCAGCAGCCAGGACAGCTTGAACACTGAAGCTTTCTTT
>TRBD1|-|TRBV19|TRBJ1-5
CASSVGQGGQPQHF
TGTGCCAGTAGTGTAGGACAGGGGGGTCAGCCCCAGCATTTT
>-|-|TRBV29-1|TRBJ1-2
CSAMFWEGYGYTF
TGCAGCGCGATGTTCTGGGAGGGCTATGGCTACACCTTC
>-|-|TRBV3-1/TRBV3-2|TRBJ1-3
CASSQAVQSGNTIYF
TGTGCCAGCAGCCAAGCCGTACAGTCTGGAAACACCATATATTTT
>-|-|TRBV7-6|TRBJ2-7
CASSVEYEQYF
TGTGCCAGCAGCGTCGAGTACGAGCAGTACTTC
>-|-|TRBV7-9|TRBJ1-1
CASSFALFGTEAFF
TGTGCCAGCAGCTTCGCCCTATTCGGGACTGAAGCTTTCTTT
>-|-|TRBV11-2|TRBJ1-6
CASSLMARAKNSPLHF
TGTGCCAGCAGCTTAATGGCCAGGGCTAAGAATTCACCCCTCCACTTT
>-|-|TRBV13|TRBJ2-5
CASSLQGAAETQYF
TGTGCCAGCAGCCTACAGGGAGCAGCGGAGACCCAGTACTTC
>-|-|TRBV28|TRBJ1-4
CASTLTGKKEKLFF
TGTGCCAGCACCTTGACGGGAAAAAAGGAAAAACTGTTTTTT
>-|-|TRBV7-9|TRBJ1-6
CASSLATGGSPLHF
TGTGCCAGCAGCTTAGCTACGGGTGGCTCACCCCTCCACTTT